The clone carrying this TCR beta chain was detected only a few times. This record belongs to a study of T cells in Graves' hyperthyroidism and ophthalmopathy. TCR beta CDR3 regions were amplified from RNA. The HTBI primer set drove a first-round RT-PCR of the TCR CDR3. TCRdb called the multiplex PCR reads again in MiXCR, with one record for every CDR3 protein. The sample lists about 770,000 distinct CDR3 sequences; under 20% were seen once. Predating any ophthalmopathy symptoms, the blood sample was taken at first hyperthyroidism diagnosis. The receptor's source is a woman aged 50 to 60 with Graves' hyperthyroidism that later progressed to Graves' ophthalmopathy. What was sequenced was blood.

The CDR3 is CSVTGTFITYNEQFF. The CDR3 DNA sequence: TGCAGCGTTACAGGGACATTTATAACCTACAATGAGCAGTTCTTC. V usage is TRBV29-1 and J usage is TRBJ2-1, with a weak D call TRBD1 (6 bases). The CDR3 runs to 15 residues. In germline, CDR1 is SQVTM, CDR2 ANQGSEA. V was cut by 5 bases and J by 2 bases, with 16 bases left in between.